The sequence of this T cell receptor (beta chain) was determined in a study of blood T cell repertoires in COVID-19. Clones were read by immunoSEQ multiplex PCR, and TCRdb kept only the in-frame ones, dropping some. The sample includes more than 100,000 clones, 86% seen only once; the top ten take approximately 4.3%. This CDR3 is built from 14 residues. Germline V gives CDR1 GTSNPN, CDR2 SVGIG (reference sequence). V lost 3 bases and J lost 3; bases outside the gene matches: 4. The chain is built from TRBV30 and TRBJ1-2, with 10 bases aligning to TRBD1. This clonotype was obtained from a man aged 35-49 years with acute or convalescent COVID-19. The sequencing input was peripheral blood. CDR3 sequence: CAWSPTGGDYGYTF. In DNA, the CDR3 is TGTGCCTGGAGCCCGACAGGGGGCGACTATGGCTACACCTTC.